This T cell receptor (beta chain) was recovered during a study of cytotoxic CD8 clonotypes in ibrutinib-treated CLL. Clones were read by immunoSEQ multiplex PCR, and TCRdb kept only the in-frame ones, dropping some. Seen here are just over 200,000 clones, 75% to 85% observed once, and the top ten hold around 10%. The CDR3 loop spans 13 amino acids. Germline V CDR1 and CDR2: MNHNS, SASEGT. Trimming pared 2 bases from V and 3 bases from J, leaving 8 bases between. Points from the study as a whole: Public clonotypes (which were uncommon) either contracted or remained stable on treatment.

Concerning this clone itself: The antigen remains undetermined.

The sequenced sample was PBMCs, obtained after 12 months of ibrutinib treatment. The chain has TRBV6-1 and TRBJ2-7, with D hard to call. The sequence derives from a human donor with chronic lymphocytic leukemia. The CDR3 loop reads CASSELGLYEQYF. The CDR3 nucleotides read TGTGCCAGCAGTGAACTAGGTCTCTACGAGCAGTACTTC.